The 15 T cell receptor beta chains below all came from one sample that was sequenced in a study of response to subunit inactivated influenza vaccine (dated by TCRdb to the late 2010s). Receptors were amplified or captured by RT-PCR. This sample was sequenced with an Illumina HiSeq 2500. TCRdb passed the public sequencing reads through fastp at Q25 and MiXCR, retaining productive beta sequences. Entries are consolidated by CDR3 protein sequence, retaining the most common genes and DNA. The sample data list hundreds of thousands of distinct CDR3 sequences, and approximately 17% of these were observed just once. The ten largest make up roughly a tenth of the sample. Sequencing used PBMCs from blood, obtained roughly 5 days after vaccination. All receptors derive from a middle-aged man who received an inactivated influenza vaccine. Donor details come from another sample of the same person, matched by shared clones.

This clonotype was recorded many times. V and J are TRBV24-1 and TRBJ2-7; TRBD1 agrees at 7 bases. Germline loops: CDR1 KGHDR, CDR2 SFDVKD. This CDR3 has 13 amino acids. V lost 7 bases and J lost 5; bases outside the gene matches: 7. CDR3 sequence reads: CATSRDSLDEQYF. DNA for the CDR3: TGTGCCACCAGCAGGGACAGCCTAGACGAGCAGTACTTC.

J is TRBJ2-7 and V is TRBV12-3 or TRBV12-4; D is unresolved. The CDR3 loop spans 12 amino acids. V lost 3 bases and J lost 4, with 7 bases in between. The CDR3 loop reads CASSFIRYEQYF. DNA of the CDR3: TGTGCCAGCAGTTTTATTCGGTACGAGCAGTACTTC.

In this sample, this clonotype turned up many times. V usage is TRBV29-1 and J usage is TRBJ2-2; no clear D. The CDR3 is 13 residues long. Germline CDR1 is SQVTM and CDR2 is ANQGSEA. The ends were cut back, 5 bases at V and 1 base at J, with 8 bases in the middle. CDR3: CSVLMENTGELFF. The DNA for the CDR3 is TGCAGCGTTCTCATGGAGAACACCGGGGAGCTGTTTTTT.

The rearrangement uses TRBV7-7 and TRBJ2-1; 16 bases line up with TRBD2. The CDR3 runs 16 residues. The V gene end was trimmed by 4 bases and the J gene end by 6 bases; junction bases not matched to a gene: 3. Looked up from germline, CDR1 is SSHAT and CDR2 is FNYEAQ (reference sequence). CDR3 DNA: TGTGCCAGCAGCTCGGGACTAGCGGGAGGGATCAATGAGCAGTTCTTC. This encodes CASSSGLAGGINEQFF.

V and J are TRBV4-3 and TRBJ2-1, with D possibly matching TRBD1 (6 bases). The CDR3 is 13 residues long. V gave up 2 bases and J gave up 7 bases, with 9 bases separating them. The germline CDR1 and CDR2 sequences are LGHNA and YSLEER. The CDR3 DNA is TGCGCCAGCAGCCAATGGGGGCGGAATGAGCAGTTCTTC. It is translated as CASSQWGRNEQFF.

The rearrangement joins TRBV4-3 to TRBJ2-1; D remains unclear. V shed 0 bases and J shed 5 bases, with 11 bases lying between them. This CDR3 spans 15 amino acids. Looked up from germline, CDR1 is LGHNA and CDR2 is YSLEER. Written as DNA, the CDR3 is TGCGCCAGCAGCCAAGATCTGCGGTACAACAATGAGCAGTTCTTC. Translating gives CASSQDLRYNNEQFF.

The chain recombines TRBV20-1 with TRBJ2-7; TRBD2 aligns across 10 bases. The CDR3 contains 15 residues. Germline V gene lookup returns CDR1 DFQATT and CDR2 SNEGSKA (reference sequence). J was trimmed by 3 bases and V by 2 bases; bases with no gene match: 7. In nucleotides, the CDR3 is TGCAGTGCTAGATCCCGGACTAGCGGACTCTACGAGCAGTACTTC. Residues: CSARSRTSGLYEQYF.

V and J are TRBV5-6 and TRBJ2-1; D is unclear. The CDR3 covers 12 residues. V lost 3 bases and J 11 bases, leaving 12 bases between the germline ends. Germline values: CDR1 SGHDT, CDR2 YYEEEE. In nucleotides, the CDR3 is TGTGCCAGCAGCTCTAACGGTCCTAAGCAGTTCTTC. It codes for CASSSNGPKQFF.

This clonotype came up a few times. The chain is built from TRBV4-3 and TRBJ2-1, with 8 nucleotides matching TRBD1. The CDR3 contains 17 residues. Germline V gene sequence: CDR1 LGHNA, CDR2 YSLEER. The V segment lost 0 bases and the J segment 4 bases; nucleotides outside the gene matches: 8. The CDR3 loop reads CASSQDGAGQAYNEQFF. The CDR3 DNA is TGCGCCAGCAGCCAAGATGGGGCGGGACAGGCTTACAATGAGCAGTTCTTC.

The CDR3 spells CASSRQDQQYF. CDR3 nucleotide sequence: TGTGCCAGTTCTCGACAGGACCAGCAGTACTTC. The J gene is TRBJ2-7, the V gene TRBV2, with D perhaps TRBD1 (6 bases). The CDR3 contains 11 residues. V shed 9 bases and J shed 8 bases, with 14 bases lying between them. CDR1 is SNHLY, CDR2 FYNNEI, per germline.

This chain joins TRBV21-1 and TRBJ2-1; the DNA was not compared with TRBD2, the D call given in the table. TRBV21-1 is a pseudogene segment. The CDR3 contains 17 residues. The CDR3: CASSKGDSGGLYNEQFF. CDR3 nucleotide sequence: TGTGCCAGCAGCAAAGGAGATAGCGGGGGACTCTACAATGAGCAGTTCTTC.

In its sample, this clonotype was seen a few times. The chain employs TRBV29-1 and TRBJ2-1, with D possibly being TRBD2 (6 bases). The CDR3 totals 14 residues. V lost 4 bases, J lost 1 base, and 11 bases lay in between. CDR1 and CDR2 from the germline V gene are SQVTM and ANQGSEA. The CDR3 loop is CSVGEGLSYNEQFF. The DNA of the CDR3 is TGCAGCGTTGGTGAGGGACTTTCCTACAATGAGCAGTTCTTC.

This chain uses TRBV5-1 with TRBJ1-2; the D is unclear. With 0 bases removed from V and 4 bases from J, the gap between germline ends came to 10 bases. This CDR3 comprises 14 residues. Germline assignment: CDR1 SGHRS and CDR2 YFSETQ. CDR3 nucleotides: TGCGCCAGCAGCTTGGGGGGAGACACCTATGGCTACACCTTC. Its protein is CASSLGGDTYGYTF.

J is TRBJ2-7 and V is TRBV2, with a possible D match to TRBD1 (6 bases). Germline CDR1 is SNHLY and CDR2 is FYNNEI. V lost 1 base and J lost 0, with 10 bases in between. The CDR3 totals 15 residues. Here the CDR3 DNA reads TGTGCCAGCAGTGAAGACAGGGCAAGCTCCTACGAGCAGTACTTC. Its protein is CASSEDRASSYEQYF. Filled out from reference TRBV2 and TRBJ2-7, the complete variable domain reads EPEVTQTPSHQVTQMGQEVILRCVPISNHLYFYWYRQILGQKVEFLVSFYNNEISEKSEIFDDQFSVERPDGSNFTLKIRSTKLEDSAMYFCASSEDRASSYEQYFGPGTRLTVT.

V is TRBV3-1 and J is TRBJ2-1, with 8 bases lining up with TRBD2. The CDR3 is 15 residues long. V trimming: 2 bases; J trimming: 5 bases; junction bases outside the gene matches: 5. Germline CDR1 is LGHDT and CDR2 is YNNKEL (reference sequence). CDR3 sequence reads: CASSQWLAGHNEQFF. Here the CDR3 DNA reads TGTGCCAGCAGCCAATGGCTAGCGGGCCACAATGAGCAGTTCTTC.